Listed here are 11 T cell receptor beta chains from one sample, sequenced in a study of T cells after yellow fever vaccination. TCRdb processed the 5' RACE reads anew with MiXCR; each CDR3 protein has one entry. The sample shows about 350,000 distinct CDR3 sequences, less than 9.5% of them seen only once. The material was PBMCs, obtained approximately 40 days after the first yellow fever vaccination. The receptor source for this set is a man between 18 and 35 years old who received the YFV17D yellow fever vaccine.

This clonotype was counted between two and nine times. The genes are TRBV10-3 and TRBJ2-6, with a weak D call TRBD1 (5 bases). The V and J ends lost 10 bases and 2 bases respectively, with 15 bases between them. Germline CDR1 is ENHRY and CDR2 is SYGVKD. The CDR3 has 15 residues. CDR3 bases: TGTGCCACACGACCGGCAGGGACTGGGGCCAACGTCCTGACTTTC. As protein: CATRPAGTGANVLTF.

This clonotype appeared a few times. The chain carries TRBV4-3 and TRBJ2-3; 8 nucleotides match TRBD1. Per germline, CDR1 LGHNA and CDR2 YSLEER. The CDR3 length is 17 residues. J gave up 3 bases and V 0 bases, and 8 bases lay outside the gene matches. The CDR3 DNA sequence: TGCGCCAGCAGCCAAGACCTATTGACAGGGGTGACAGATACGCAGTATTTT. It is translated as CASSQDLLTGVTDTQYF.

The CDR3 spells CSARAWRGQETQYF. The CDR3 DNA reads TGCAGTGCTAGGGCTTGGAGGGGCCAAGAGACCCAGTACTTC. The J gene is TRBJ2-5, the V gene TRBV20-1; the D gene is possibly TRBD2 (6 bases). The V gene lost 3 bases and the J gene lost 1 base, with 12 bases spanning the gap. CDR3 length equals 14 residues. The germline CDR1 and CDR2 sequences are DFQATT and SNEGSKA (reference sequence).

V gene TRBV6-2 or TRBV6-3 combines with J gene TRBJ2-5; D is possibly TRBD1 or TRBD2 (5 bases each). The germline V and J ends were trimmed by 8 bases and 1 base, with 11 bases remaining between them. Germline V gives CDR1 MNHEY, CDR2 SVGEGT. The CDR3 totals 13 residues. CDR3 in amino acids: CASGRDVQETQYF. The CDR3 DNA sequence: TGTGCCAGCGGCCGGGACGTCCAAGAGACCCAGTACTTC.

This clonotype was observed a few times. The rearrangement links TRBV7-3 to TRBJ1-2; D not resolved. Per germline, CDR1 SGHTA and CDR2 FQGTGA. This CDR3 contains 17 residues. The ends were cut back, 1 base at V and 3 bases at J, with 18 bases in the middle. CDR3 loop: CASSLNSRELTDYGYTF. CDR3 DNA: TGTGCCAGCAGCTTAAACTCGCGGGAGTTAACGGACTATGGCTACACCTTC.

This clonotype occurred a few times. The rearrangement links TRBV12-3 or TRBV12-4 to TRBJ1-1, with D hard to call. The CDR3 extends over 15 amino acids. The V end lost 5 bases, the J end lost 1 base, and 14 bases lay between the germline ends. The DNA for the CDR3 is TGTGCCAGCAGTCCGCTAGTACAGACGAACACTGAAGCTTTCTTT. Its translation is CASSPLVQTNTEAFF.

The chain links TRBV20-1 to TRBJ1-4; 7 bases line up with TRBD1. J gave up 5 bases and V 6 bases, and 6 bases lay outside the gene matches. The CDR3 spans 13 residues. CDR1 and CDR2 from the germline V gene are DFQATT and SNEGSKA (reference sequence). CDR3 nucleotides: TGCAGTGCGGTAGCAGGGGGGAATGAAAAACTGTTTTTT. Translated: CSAVAGGNEKLFF.

This clonotype was seen more than once but under ten times. The chain couples TRBV2 to TRBJ2-3; D not resolved. This CDR3 spans 12 amino acids. Trimming cost V 2 bases and J 6 bases, with 6 bases left between them. Germline V CDR1 and CDR2: SNHLY, FYNNEI. The CDR3 sequence is CASSENRDTQYF. In DNA, the CDR3 is TGTGCCAGCAGTGAAAATAGGGATACGCAGTATTTT.

This clonotype was observed a few times. The chain links TRBV19 to TRBJ2-7; 8 nucleotides line up with TRBD1. After removal of 3 bases from V and 6 bases from J, the junction contained 7 bases not matched to a gene. The CDR3 contains 14 residues. Per the germline V gene, CDR1 is LNHDA and CDR2 is SQIVND (reference sequence). CDR3: CASSISPGGIEQYF. The CDR3 DNA reads TGTGCCAGTAGTATTTCTCCAGGGGGCATCGAGCAGTACTTC.

The chain recombines TRBV20-1 with TRBJ2-3; 9 bases map to TRBD2. This CDR3 spans 18 amino acids. CDR1 and CDR2 from the germline V gene are DFQATT and SNEGSKA (reference sequence). The V and J ends lost 4 bases and 3 bases, in that order; junction bases with no gene match: 17. CDR3 amino acids: CSAKSPPGLASGTDTQYF. The CDR3 DNA is TGCAGTGCTAAGTCCCCCCCCGGACTAGCGAGCGGGACAGATACGCAGTATTTT.

This clonotype was counted between two and nine times. The chain couples TRBV30 to TRBJ1-2, with D maybe TRBD1 (5 bases). The CDR3 runs to 12 residues. Germline assignment: CDR1 GTSNPN and CDR2 SVGIG (reference sequence). V was trimmed by 3 bases and J by 2 bases, leaving 7 bases between them. CDR3 amino acids: CAWSQGNYGYTF. The DNA of the CDR3 is TGTGCCTGGAGCCAGGGAAACTATGGCTACACCTTC.